The 12 T cell receptor beta chains below all came from one sample that was sequenced in a study of blood T cells in healthy people across ages. A second PCR, run for roughly 7 to 11 cycles, used a sample-barcoded 5' primer plus a J-beta primer mix. TCRdb independently ran MiXCR on the 5' RACE reads; one entry per CDR3 protein. The profile shows about a million distinct CDR3 sequences, 45% to 60% of them singletons. The sample was blood. These receptors originate from a woman aged 60-75 years in good health.

The chain employs TRBV16 and TRBJ2-1; unclear D gene. Germline CDR1 is KGHSY and CDR2 is FQNENV. The germline V and J ends were trimmed by 4 bases and 5 bases, with 9 bases remaining between them. The CDR3 runs to 13 residues. CDR3 sequence (DNA): TGTGCCAGCAGCCCCCCCCTTAACAATGAGCAGTTCTTC. This translates into CASSPPLNNEQFF.

CDR3 loop: CASGSTGRETQYF. CDR3 DNA sequence: TGTGCTAGTGGCAGTACAGGGAGGGAGACCCAGTACTTC. V gene TRBV12-5 combines with J gene TRBJ2-5; D tentatively reads TRBD1 or TRBD2 (6 bases each). The CDR3 has 13 residues. Germline V CDR1 and CDR2: LGHNT, FRNRAP. With 6 bases removed from V and 5 bases from J, the gap between germline ends came to 13 bases.

V usage is TRBV4-3 and J usage is TRBJ1-3; D not resolved. Germline V lookup: CDR1 LGHNA, CDR2 YSLEER. This CDR3 has 15 residues. V lost 0 bases to trimming and J lost 4 bases, with 10 bases between them. The CDR3 nucleotides read TGCGCCAGCAGCCAAGAAATAAGGGCCGGAAACACCATATATTTT. Amino acid sequence: CASSQEIRAGNTIYF.

This clonotype was seen more than once but under ten times. This chain uses TRBV29-1 with TRBJ1-2; the match to TRBD1 covers 8 bases. The CDR3 runs 13 residues. Germline CDR1 is SQVTM and CDR2 is ANQGSEA. Trimming at V came to 6 bases and at J to 8 bases, leaving 11 bases not matched to a gene. The CDR3, as DNA: TGCAGCGTCCTCGGCCAGGGGGCGGAAGGCTACACCTTC. Its translation is CSVLGQGAEGYTF.

Details on this clonotype: Germline is not matched at one junction end, which may reflect a read error. As DNA, the CDR3 is TGTGCCGGCAGCACATCGACAGGGAGGGGAGAGACCCAGTACTTC. It is translated as CAGSTSTGRGETQYF. The rearrangement links TRBV3-1 to TRBJ2-7; either TRBD1 or TRBD2 may supply D (7 bases each). Matching the DNA end better, TRBJ2-5 makes the J call doubtful. Per germline, CDR1 LGHDT and CDR2 YNNKEL (reference sequence). The CDR3 covers 15 residues.

This chain uses TRBV6-2 or TRBV6-3 with TRBJ2-5, with D possibly TRBD2 on 7 matching bases. Germline V lookup: CDR1 MNHEY, CDR2 SVGEGT. The CDR3 length is 17 residues. The ends were cut back, 8 bases at V and 2 bases at J, with 24 bases in the middle. The CDR3 here is CASGGGVRGSTQETQYF. The CDR3 nucleotides read TGTGCCAGCGGCGGGGGCGTGCGGGGATCGACTCAAGAGACCCAGTACTTC.

The count of this clonotype is one. The CDR3 sequence is CSAMTRSTDTQYF. The CDR3 DNA is TGCAGCGCTATGACCCGAAGCACAGATACGCAGTATTTT. This chain joins TRBV29-1 and TRBJ2-3; D gene unclear. V was cut by 7 bases and J by 0 bases, with 11 bases left in between. The CDR3 contains 13 residues. Germline loops: CDR1 SQVTM, CDR2 ANQGSEA.

The chain uses TRBV27 and TRBJ2-3, with 9 bases fitting TRBD2. Trimming cost V 4 bases and J 5 bases; bases outside gene matches: 13. CDR1 MNHEY and CDR2 SMNVEV come from the germline V gene (reference sequence). The CDR3 consists of 17 residues. This chain's CDR3 is CASSSRRLAGGIDTQYF. CDR3 nucleotide sequence: TGTGCCAGCAGTTCCCGAAGGCTTGCGGGAGGGATAGATACGCAGTATTTT.

The CDR3 DNA reads as TGCAGTGCTACAAGCGGGAGGGTTACCGGGGAGCTGTTTTTT. It encodes CSATSGRVTGELFF. This rearrangement joins TRBV20-1 to TRBJ2-2; 10 bases match TRBD2. The CDR3 extends over 14 amino acids. Per germline, CDR1 DFQATT and CDR2 SNEGSKA (reference sequence). The trim removed 4 bases at V and 5 bases at J, leaving 4 bases unmatched.

This clonotype was seen more than once but under ten times. The rearrangement links TRBV3-1 to TRBJ1-5; no firm D call. Between the trimmed V and J ends, which lost 4 bases and 1 base, there was a span of 8 bases. The CDR3 runs 14 residues. Germline V CDR1 and CDR2: LGHDT, YNNKEL (reference sequence). CDR3 coding DNA: TGTGCCAGCAGCCCTGGGGTCAGCAATCAGCCCCAGCATTTT. Translation: CASSPGVSNQPQHF.

In this sample, this clonotype turned up a few times. The rearrangement links TRBV7-2 to TRBJ2-3; 7 positions match TRBD2. V trimming: 2 bases; J trimming: 4 bases; junction bases outside the gene matches: 9. Germline values: CDR1 SGHTA, CDR2 FQGNSA. The CDR3 spans 16 residues. Here the CDR3 DNA reads TGTGCCAGCAGCTTAAGGTCGAGCGGGATTGCAGATACGCAGTATTTT. It is translated as CASSLRSSGIADTQYF.

The chain couples TRBV7-8 to TRBJ1-1; D might be TRBD1 (5 bases). The CDR3 runs 15 residues. Germline values: CDR1 SGHVS, CDR2 FQNEAQ. Trimming stripped 4 bases from V and 3 bases from J, with 15 bases between. Here the CDR3 DNA reads TGTGCCAGCAGCTCGCTGGGGCCGTGGGACACTGAAGCTTTCTTT. Translated: CASSSLGPWDTEAFF.